This TCR beta chain was obtained from a study of blood T cells in healthy people across ages (dated by TCRdb to the mid-2010s). At the level of the whole study: In model experiments, roughly one uniquely barcoded TCR beta cDNA molecule per two T cells was captured by template switching. Age-related changes in TCR beta repertoire diversity were measured in the study by deep sequencing normalized with unique cDNA molecular identifiers. The donors were divided into four age groups: young (average 16 years), middle-aged (around 37), aged (62) and long-lived (around 80). To avoid experimental bias, donors of different ages were distributed randomly across sequencing lanes. Using the same blood draw, the study looked at two additional independent replicas of 1 million unique cDNA reads for two donors, one aged 18 to 30 and the other aged 80 or older. The research as a whole found: Donor CMV infection status was unknown, potentially confounding age-related changes in expanded clonotypes. The percentage of naive T cells measured by flow cytometry correlated strongly with observed TCR beta diversity. As age increased, observed TCR beta diversity per million T cells dropped in a roughly linear way, and a significant reduction was already evident by age 40. Bulk unsorted PBMC profiling prevented conclusive comparison of naive and antigen-experienced compartments. Estimates of total diversity from one million sequenced T cells were regarded as lower bounds and underestimates. Compared with the aged group, more naive CD4+ T cells, fewer expanded clones and increased TCR diversity were shown by the long-lived group, suggesting age selection.

Libraries were prepared through 5' RACE. Sequenced on an Illumina HiSeq 2500. A second PCR of 7 to 11 cycles was performed with a sample-barcoded 5' primer and a J-beta primer mix. A template-switch 5' adaptor carrying 12 random nucleotides introduced a unique molecular identifier onto each TCR beta cDNA molecule. Each sample yielded at least 3 million CDR3-containing paired-end reads. The Mint cDNA synthesis kit, primed by a TRBC-specific oligonucleotide, was used to synthesize first-strand cDNA from all RNA. Following uracil-DNA glycosylase treatment, all cDNA underwent a first 18-cycle PCR with the universal primers M1SS and BC2_uni_R. Concerning the study's data processing: Each sample was normalized by randomly selecting 1 million high-quality reads, each carrying a distinct molecular identifier. Reads with shared molecular identifiers were discarded instead of being binned into consensus sequences. CDR3 identification, clonotype clustering and error correction used MiTCR with a Q25 quality threshold and the strictest error-elimination algorithm. Lower-bound total TCR beta diversity was estimated with a nonparametric unseen species model using Euler transformation. In TCRdb, the public reads were trimmed at Q25 with fastp and aligned with MiXCR, with productive beta chains retained. Identical CDR3 protein sequences are pooled into one entry, listed with their most common genes and DNA. The authors' filters were not applied to this entry. Across this sample there are over 600,000 distinct CDR3 sequences, with more than 55% seen only once. Roughly 25% of the sample belongs to the ten largest clones.

Worth noting for this clonotype: Its antigen remains undetermined. No base qualities exist here, and no much larger clone lies one base off it.

The donors were roughly 39 Caucasian individuals from Russia, aged about 6 to 95 years, who were systemically healthy. About 9.8 milliliters of peripheral blood were drawn from each donor into EDTA-treated Vacutainer tubes. Ficoll-Paque density-gradient centrifugation was used to isolate PBMCs, with at least 6.5 million obtained per sample. Trizol reagent was used to extract total RNA from PBMCs, with at least 5 micrograms per sample. For every donor, an aliquot of PBMCs went through flow cytometry to measure the percentages of naive CD45RAhigh/CD27high T cells. This clonotype was sampled from a middle-aged man in good health. The sequenced sample was blood.

CDR3 reads: CASRLQGETQYF. The bases are TGTGCCAGCAGACTGCAGGGGGAGACCCAGTACTTC. Recombination linked TRBV28 to TRBJ2-5; matching of 6 bases hints at TRBD1 as the D gene. Sequences MDHEN (CDR1) and SYDVKM (CDR2) are obtained from the germline V gene. V is shortened by 6 bases, J by 5 bases, and the region joining them spans 10 bases. The CDR3 holds 12 amino acids from the cysteine to the phenylalanine. CDR3 DNA is the only sequence kept; it has 36 bases, read in frame from the first base.